The 21 T cell receptor beta chains reported below all come from one sample, sequenced in a study of cytomegalovirus exposure and HLA in healthy donors. With 60 Vbeta and 13 Jbeta primers, the PCR was carried out. The repertoire was sequenced with immunoSEQ multiplex PCR; TCRdb's copy has only in-frame clones and lacks some. This repertoire shows more than 100,000 clones, around 80% found once; its top ten account for 1.8%. The specimen was PBMCs. The source of these receptors is a female donor in good health and CMV-seropositive.

The rearrangement links TRBV30 to TRBJ2-2; D might be TRBD2 (6 bases). There are 15 residues in the CDR3. Trimming removed 8 bases from V and 2 bases from J, with 18 bases in between. The germline gives CDR1 GTSNPN, CDR2 SVGIG (reference sequence). The chain's CDR3 is CAGLGDGSNTGELFF. The CDR3 nucleotides are TGTGCCGGGCTTGGGGACGGGAGCAACACCGGGGAGCTGTTTTTT.

The V gene is TRBV5-4, the J gene TRBJ2-1; 13 nucleotides align to TRBD2. The V gene end was trimmed by 4 bases and the J gene end by 6 bases; junction bases not matched to a gene: 10. The CDR3 length is 17 residues. CDR1 is SGHNT and CDR2 is YYREEE in the germline V gene (reference sequence). CDR3 in amino acids: CASSTQGGTSGINEQFF. The CDR3 nucleotides read TGTGCCAGCAGCACGCAGGGGGGGACTAGCGGGATCAATGAGCAGTTCTTC.

The chain carries TRBV18 and TRBJ1-5; D call uncertain. Germline V gene sequence: CDR1 KGHSH, CDR2 LQKENI. CDR3 length: 14 amino acids. V gave up 2 bases and J gave up 2 bases, with 7 bases separating them. The CDR3 protein is CASSPEYGNQPQHF. The CDR3 region has the DNA TGTGCCAGCTCACCAGAGTACGGCAATCAGCCCCAGCATTTT.

This clone was seen only a few times. The V call is TRBV10-2, the J call TRBJ1-1; D gene ambiguous. Per germline, CDR1 WSHSY and CDR2 SAAADI. The CDR3 spans 14 residues. V was clipped by 3 bases and J by 5 bases, with 13 bases between them. CDR3 nucleotide sequence: TGCGCCAGCAGTGAAAGACGGGGTAGGACTGAAGCTTTCTTT. Its translation is CASSERRGRTEAFF.

The genes are TRBV5-1 and TRBJ1-5; D call uncertain. This CDR3 is 15 amino acids long. Germline-derived CDR1 and CDR2 are SGHRS and YFSETQ. V was trimmed by 0 bases and J by 3 bases, leaving 10 bases between them. The CDR3 DNA follows: TGCGCCAGCAGCTTGGGGTCAGGAAACAATCAGCCCCAGCATTTT. It specifies CASSLGSGNNQPQHF.

This sequence joins TRBV16 and TRBJ2-5, with a tentative D call TRBD2 (6 bases). CDR3 length: 14 residues. Trimming took off 4 bases at V and 5 bases at J, with 14 bases between the two ends. Germline assignment: CDR1 KGHSY and CDR2 FQNENV. This chain's CDR3 is CASSRSDYKETQYF. In DNA, the CDR3 is TGTGCCAGCAGCCGATCGGACTATAAGGAGACCCAGTACTTC.

CDR3 region: CASSFLVQSSYEQYF. CDR3 in DNA: TGTGCCAGCAGCTTCCTAGTACAAAGCTCCTACGAGCAGTACTTC. The J gene is TRBJ2-7, the V gene TRBV5-6; no firm D call. Germline CDR1 and CDR2: SGHDT and YYEEEE. Trimming removed 2 bases at V and 0 bases at J, with 12 bases between. The CDR3 has 15 amino acids.

This clone appeared a few times. The genes are TRBV7-6 and TRBJ2-2, with unresolved D. Germline loops: CDR1 SGHVS, CDR2 FNYEAQ. V gave up 3 bases and J gave up 5 bases, with 10 bases separating them. CDR3 length equals 14 residues. CDR3 DNA sequence: TGTGCCAGCAGCTTCAATAAAGCAACCGGGGAGCTGTTTTTT. Translation: CASSFNKATGELFF. Filled out from reference TRBV7-6 and TRBJ2-2, the complete variable domain reads GAGVSQSPRYKVTKRGQDVALRCDPISGHVSLYWYRQALGQGPEFLTYFNYEAQQDKSGLPNDRFSAERPEGSISTLTIQRTEQRDSAMYRCASSFNKATGELFFGEGSRLTVL.

The chain carries TRBV19 and TRBJ2-7; maybe TRBD1 (6 bases). Trimming cost V 9 bases and J 1 base, with 10 bases left between them. This CDR3 has 12 amino acids. Germline lookup yields CDR1 LNHDA and CDR2 SQIVND (reference sequence). CDR3 DNA sequence: TGTGCCAGCCGGGACAAATCCTACGAGCAGTACTTC. Its translation is CASRDKSYEQYF.

The chain has TRBV30 and TRBJ1-1; TRBD1 is a possible D gene (5 bases). The CDR3 has 15 amino acids. The V end was cut by 5 bases, the J end by 3 bases, with 19 bases between. Germline lookup yields CDR1 GTSNPN and CDR2 SVGIG (reference sequence). CDR3 loop: CAWGGKWGDDTEAFF. CDR3 DNA: TGTGCCTGGGGGGGGAAATGGGGGGACGACACTGAAGCTTTCTTT.

There are a few counts of this clone. The chain carries TRBV19 and TRBJ2-3, with TRBD2 identical over 10 bases. CDR1 is LNHDA, CDR2 SQIVND, per germline (reference sequence). J was trimmed by 0 bases and V by 3 bases; bases with no gene match: 12. The CDR3 spans 19 residues. This CDR3 reads CASSIGWLAGASSTDTQYF. The CDR3 coding sequence is TGTGCCAGTAGTATCGGGTGGCTAGCGGGGGCCTCTAGCACAGATACGCAGTATTTT. The full variable domain, completed using reference TRBV19 and TRBJ2-3, is DGGITQSPKYLFRKEGQNVTLSCEQNLNHDAMYWYRQDPGQGLRLIYYSQIVNDFQKGDIAEGYSVSREKKESFPLTVTSAQKNPTAFYLCASSIGWLAGASSTDTQYFGPGTRLTVL.

The chain employs TRBV28 and TRBJ1-1; D uncertain. The CDR3 extends over 13 amino acids. The ends were cut back, 4 bases at V and 3 bases at J, with 9 bases in the middle. From germline, CDR1 is MDHEN and CDR2 SYDVKM. CDR3 protein: CASSYTEHTEAFF. Written as DNA, the CDR3 is TGTGCCAGCAGTTATACAGAACACACTGAAGCTTTCTTT.

The V call is TRBV27, the J call TRBJ2-7; a possible D gene is TRBD1 (6 bases). Per the germline V gene, CDR1 is MNHEY and CDR2 is SMNVEV (reference sequence). Trimming removed 2 bases at V and 6 bases at J, with 11 bases between. The CDR3 has 13 residues. The CDR3 sequence: CASSLGQMGEQYF. The CDR3, as DNA: TGTGCCAGCAGTTTAGGACAGATGGGCGAGCAGTACTTC.

The chain carries TRBV4-1 and TRBJ1-4; D unresolved. CDR1 MGHRA and CDR2 YSYEKL come from the germline V gene. The CDR3 runs to 15 residues. The ends were cut back, 2 bases at V and 7 bases at J, with 14 bases in the middle. The CDR3 is CASSQSSGFGEKLFF. CDR3 nucleotides: TGCGCCAGCAGCCAATCTAGTGGGTTTGGTGAAAAACTGTTTTTT.

This clone was counted a few times. The V gene is TRBV5-6, the J gene TRBJ2-1, with D hard to call. Trimming cost V 1 base and J 8 bases, with 7 bases left between them. The CDR3 is 12 residues long. Germline-derived CDR1 and CDR2 are SGHDT and YYEEEE. The chain's CDR3 is CASSLFRHEQFF. The CDR3, as DNA: TGTGCCAGCAGCTTGTTCCGTCATGAGCAGTTCTTC.

The chain employs TRBV7-2 and TRBJ2-5; 11 bases are a match to TRBD2. Germline loops: CDR1 SGHTA, CDR2 FQGNSA. This CDR3 comprises 16 residues. Losses at the gene ends were 0 bases for V and 6 bases for J; bases not matched to a gene: 6. The CDR3 coding sequence is TGTGCCAGCAGCTTAGCGGCTAGCGGGGGGTTGAAGACCCAGTACTTC. It translates to CASSLAASGGLKTQYF. Together with reference TRBV7-2 and TRBJ2-5, the CDR3 gives the full variable domain: GAGVSQSPSNKVTEKGKDVELRCDPISGHTALYWYRQSLGQGLEFLIYFQGNSAPDKSGLPSDRFSAERTGGSVSTLTIQRTQQEDSAVYLCASSLAASGGLKTQYFGPGTRLLVL.

The chain combines TRBV28 with TRBJ1-6, with a tentative D call TRBD1 (5 bases). The CDR3 contains 13 residues. CDR1 and CDR2 from the germline V gene are MDHEN and SYDVKM. The ends were cut back, 6 bases at V and 5 bases at J, with 8 bases in the middle. The CDR3 is CASSRGDNSPLHF. The CDR3 nucleotides read TGTGCCAGCAGCCGGGGGGATAATTCACCCCTCCACTTT. Based on the CDR3 plus reference TRBV28 and TRBJ1-6, the full variable domain is DVKVTQSSRYLVKRTGEKVFLECVQDMDHENMFWYRQDPGLGLRLIYFSYDVKMKEKGDIPEGYSVSREKKERFSLILESASTNQTSMYLCASSRGDNSPLHFGNGTRLTVT.

DNA of the CDR3: TGTGCCAGTACGAGCCGGGGGTTTAGAGGCTACACCTTC. Translating it yields CASTSRGFRGYTF. This chain uses TRBV19 with TRBJ1-2; D is possibly TRBD1 (5 bases). Per germline, CDR1 LNHDA and CDR2 SQIVND (reference sequence). Trimming removed 7 bases from V and 8 bases from J, with 17 bases in between. The CDR3 extends over 13 amino acids.

The chain employs TRBV5-1 and TRBJ2-7; TRBD1 is a possible D gene (6 bases). Trimming removed 4 bases at V and 2 bases at J, with 13 bases between. From germline, CDR1 is SGHRS and CDR2 YFSETQ. The CDR3 has 14 amino acids. The CDR3 DNA reads TGCGCCAGCAGCCTGTGGGACAAACCCTACGAGCAGTACTTC. It translates to CASSLWDKPYEQYF.

This clone was recorded a few times. The gene calls are TRBV19 and TRBJ1-5, with 7 bases that match TRBD1. Germline-derived CDR1 and CDR2 are LNHDA and SQIVND (reference sequence). This CDR3 contains 16 residues. After removal of 7 bases from V and 3 bases from J, the junction contained 12 bases not matched to a gene. Written as DNA, the CDR3 is TGTGCCAGTAAGGGGGCAGACTCTCGCCCCAATCAGCCCCAGCATTTT. Translation: CASKGADSRPNQPQHF.

This clone came up once. This rearrangement joins TRBV12-5 to TRBJ1-5, with unresolved D. The germline V and J ends were trimmed by 5 bases and 7 bases, with 15 bases remaining between them. The CDR3 totals 14 residues. CDR1 LGHNT and CDR2 FRNRAP come from the germline V gene. CDR3 amino acids: CASGPANIAQPQHF. In DNA form, the CDR3 reads TGTGCTAGTGGTCCTGCAAATATAGCGCAGCCCCAGCATTTT.